Presented here are 26 T cell receptor beta chains from one specimen sequenced in a study of CD8+CD57+ T cells in acquired aplastic anemia. The use of genomic DNA as template underpinned the TCR beta VDJ and CDR3 profiling. TCRdb called the reads again in MiXCR, with one record for every CDR3 protein. The table includes around 180,000 distinct CDR3 sequences, around 65% detected once. The sequenced sample consisted of sorted CD4+, CD8+, or CD8+CD57+ T cells (not recorded which) from PBMCs. All receptors come from a human donor with severe aplastic anemia or a healthy control (not recorded which).

About this clonotype itself: Possible read error: a much larger clone is one base away. The rearrangement uses TRBV28 and TRBJ2-5, with TRBD2 identical over 7 bases. This CDR3 contains 13 residues. Germline assignment: CDR1 MDHEN and CDR2 SYDVKM. Trimming took 7 bases from V and 5 from J; bases not matched to a gene: 7. In DNA form, the CDR3 reads TGTGCCAGCATTTTGATGGGAGGGGAGACCCAGTACTTC. This codes for CASILMGGETQYF.

Comments on this clonotype: One end of the junction varies from germline; a read error may be responsible. The chain links TRBV7-7 to TRBJ1-2; D is possibly TRBD1 (5 bases). This CDR3 comprises 22 residues. Germline V gene data show CDR1 as SSHAT and CDR2 as FNYEAQ (reference sequence). CDR3 region: CASSLGPHLAGPLPRINYGYTF. As DNA, the CDR3 is TGTGCTAGCAGCTTAGGCCCTCATCTAGCGGGGCCTCTTCCGAGGATTAACTATGGCTACACCTTC.

This chain links TRBV29-1 with TRBJ1-4; D ambiguous. CDR1 and CDR2 (germline): SQVTM, ANQGSEA. This CDR3 is built from 12 residues. V lost 7 bases and J 5 bases, leaving 11 bases between the germline ends. CDR3 DNA sequence: TGCAGCGGAGGTGATGGGAATGAAAAACTGTTTTTT. Protein sequence: CSGGDGNEKLFF.

CDR3 sequence reads: CSARDPGSQPQHF. DNA of the CDR3: TGCAGTGCTAGAGATCCAGGGTCCCAGCCCCAGCATTTT. The chain joins TRBV20-1 to TRBJ1-5, with D possibly matching TRBD1 (5 bases). The CDR3 extends over 13 amino acids. Trimming left V 0 bases short and J 7 bases short, with 10 bases between. Germline V gene data show CDR1 as DFQATT and CDR2 as SNEGSKA (reference sequence).

The chain couples TRBV12-5 to TRBJ1-2; 7 bases are a match to TRBD1. Looked up from germline, CDR1 is LGHNT and CDR2 is FRNRAP. CDR3 size: 15 residues. The CDR3 nucleotides are TGTGCCAGCAGTCCCGTCCGGGACAGCTCCTATGGCTACACCTTC. Its protein is CASSPVRDSSYGYTF.

This clonotype was seen at least ten times. The chain recombines TRBV2 with TRBJ1-1, with D hard to call. This CDR3 has 15 amino acids. Trimming removed 4 bases from V and 0 bases from J, with 12 bases in between. Germline V CDR1 and CDR2: SNHLY, FYNNEI. CDR3 nucleotide sequence: TGTGCCAGCAGTGGCGAAGCCAGAATGAACACTGAAGCTTTCTTT. Translation: CASSGEARMNTEAFF. The full variable domain, its missing parts supplied by reference TRBV2 and TRBJ1-1, is EPEVTQTPSHQVTQMGQEVILRCVPISNHLYFYWYRQILGQKVEFLVSFYNNEISEKSEIFDDQFSVERPDGSNFTLKIRSTKLEDSAMYFCASSGEARMNTEAFFGQGTRLTVV.

CDR3 residues: CASSQLNQANQPQHF. The CDR3 bases are TGTGCCAGCAGCCAACTGAACCAGGCAAATCAGCCCCAGCATTTT. V and J are TRBV7-8 and TRBJ1-5; D is ambiguous. The CDR3 loop spans 15 amino acids. Germline V gives CDR1 SGHVS, CDR2 FQNEAQ. V shed 5 bases and J shed 4 bases, with 15 bases lying between them.

V usage is TRBV10-1 and J usage is TRBJ2-7; D gene uncertain. V was clipped by 11 bases and J by 4 bases, with 12 bases between them. Germline-derived CDR1 and CDR2 are WNHNN and SYGVQD (reference sequence). This CDR3 spans 11 amino acids. This CDR3 is CARQLIYEQYF. The CDR3 region has the DNA TGCGCCCGCCAGCTGATATACGAGCAGTACTTC.

V and J are TRBV20-1 and TRBJ1-2; D not certain. Germline V gives CDR1 DFQATT, CDR2 SNEGSKA (reference sequence). V lost 1 base and J 0 bases, leaving 9 bases between the germline ends. The CDR3 length is 14 residues. The CDR3 DNA is TGCAGTGCTAGAGCGTTGGGGTCTAACTATGGCTACACCTTC. Its translation: CSARALGSNYGYTF.

This chain uses TRBV10-2 with TRBJ1-6; D is unresolved. The germline V gene encodes CDR1 WSHSY and CDR2 SAAADI. This CDR3 is built from 12 residues. Trimming stripped 9 bases from V and 8 bases from J, with 11 bases between. The DNA for the CDR3 is TGCGCCAGTCGGCTGCCGGATTCACCCCTCCACTTT. Translated: CASRLPDSPLHF.

The V gene is TRBV19, the J gene TRBJ2-5; D possibly uses TRBD1 or TRBD2 (5 bases each). This CDR3 region has 13 residues. Germline CDR1 LNHDA, CDR2 SQIVND (reference sequence). Trimming took off 5 bases at V and 4 bases at J, with 11 bases between the two ends. The CDR3 loop is CASSGTRGETQYF. The CDR3, as DNA: TGTGCCAGTAGTGGGACGAGGGGAGAGACCCAGTACTTC.

The J gene is TRBJ1-1, the V gene TRBV15; D not resolved. The CDR3 consists of 16 residues. V gave up 1 base and J gave up 2 bases, with 14 bases separating them. Looked up from germline, CDR1 is LNHNV and CDR2 is YYDKDF (reference sequence). CDR3 DNA: TGTGCCACCAGCAGAGGATATACGCAGACAAACACTGAAGCTTTCTTT. Amino acids: CATSRGYTQTNTEAFF.

This clonotype appeared many times. The genes are TRBV2 and TRBJ2-2, with 12 bases matching TRBD1. CDR3 length: 16 residues. With 8 bases clipped from V and 3 bases from J, the junction kept 7 bases outside the gene matches. Germline CDR1 reads SNHLY; CDR2 reads FYNNEI. CDR3 region: CASSPGTGGDTGELFF. The CDR3 DNA follows: TGTGCCAGCTCCCCGGGGACAGGGGGCGACACCGGGGAGCTGTTTTTT.

This clonotype appeared a single time. This chain connects TRBV7-9 to TRBJ2-3, with TRBD2 identical over 15 bases. The length of the CDR3 is 16 residues. J was trimmed by 6 bases and V by 1 base; bases with no gene match: 2. CDR1 SEHNR and CDR2 FQNEAQ come from the germline V gene (reference sequence). The DNA for the CDR3 is TGTGCCAGCAGCTTAGGGACTAGCGGGGGGGCGGATACGCAGTATTTT. Protein: CASSLGTSGGADTQYF. Variable domain in full (rest from reference TRBV7-9 and TRBJ2-3): DTGVSQNPRHKITKRGQNVTFRCDPISEHNRLYWYRQTLGQGPEFLTYFQNEAQLEKSRLLSDRFSAERPKGSFSTLEIQRTEQGDSAMYLCASSLGTSGGADTQYFGPGTRLTVL.

V and J are TRBV10-1 and TRBJ1-2, with D perhaps matching TRBD1 (6 bases). Germline V gives CDR1 WNHNN, CDR2 SYGVQD (reference sequence). The CDR3 runs 13 residues. V lost 1 base to trimming and J lost 10 bases, with 13 bases between them. The CDR3 protein is CASSELGQKDYTF. CDR3 sequence (DNA): TGCGCCAGCAGTGAGTTGGGACAAAAGGACTACACCTTC.

This rearrangement joins TRBV7-2 to TRBJ1-2; 7 positions match TRBD1. Germline loops: CDR1 SGHTA, CDR2 FQGNSA. There are 14 residues in the CDR3. V gave up 4 bases and J gave up 0 bases; unmatched junction bases: 2. CDR3 sequence: CASSSGQPNYGYTF. Here the CDR3 DNA reads TGTGCCAGCAGCTCGGGACAGCCTAACTATGGCTACACCTTC. The full variable domain, its missing parts supplied by reference TRBV7-2 and TRBJ1-2, is GAGVSQSPSNKVTEKGKDVELRCDPISGHTALYWYRQSLGQGLEFLIYFQGNSAPDKSGLPSDRFSAERTGGSVSTLTIQRTQQEDSAVYLCASSSGQPNYGYTFGSGTRLTVV.

The V and J genes are TRBV11-3 and TRBJ2-5; weak D call: TRBD2 (5 bases). The germline V gene encodes CDR1 SGHNT and CDR2 YENEEA. Trimming stripped 4 bases from V and 10 bases from J, with 13 bases between. CDR3 length: 12 residues. The CDR3 region is CASSYMGSVQYF. In DNA, the CDR3 is TGTGCCAGCAGCTACATGGGTAGCGTCCAGTACTTC.

A note on this clonotype: A read error may be the cause here, since a much bigger clone is one base away. CDR3 loop: CSADRGEGNIPYF. The CDR3 nucleotides read TGCAGCGCGGACAGGGGGGAAGGAAACATTCCGTACTTC. J is TRBJ2-4 and V is TRBV29-1; 10 nucleotides align to TRBD1. This CDR3 is built from 13 residues. Germline CDR1 SQVTM, CDR2 ANQGSEA.

The chain is built from TRBV15 and TRBJ1-1; D unresolved. The CDR3 covers 12 residues. In germline, CDR1 is LNHNV, CDR2 YYDKDF (reference sequence). The germline V and J ends were trimmed by 1 base and 6 bases, with 6 bases remaining between them. This CDR3 reads CATSRAGAEAFF. For the CDR3, the DNA is TGTGCCACCAGCAGAGCCGGGGCTGAAGCTTTCTTT.

The V call is TRBV10-3, the J call TRBJ2-3; a weak D match, TRBD1 (5 bases). Trimming shortened V by 5 bases and J by 10 bases, and 13 bases separated the two germline ends. Germline CDR1 ENHRY, CDR2 SYGVKD. This CDR3 spans 12 amino acids. Written as DNA, the CDR3 is TGTGCCATCAGTCAACAGGACGGCTCGCAGTATTTT. It codes for CAISQQDGSQYF.

This chain joins TRBV7-3 and TRBJ2-7; TRBD1 might be the D (5 bases). The V end was cut by 6 bases, the J end by 5 bases, with 14 bases between. CDR3 size: 13 residues. Germline V gene sequence: CDR1 SGHTA, CDR2 FQGTGA. Written as DNA, the CDR3 is TGTGCCAGCAGATCCCAGGGTCCACACGAGCAGTACTTC. Protein sequence: CASRSQGPHEQYF.

There are many counts of this clonotype. This sequence joins TRBV19 and TRBJ2-7; tentatively, D is TRBD1 (5 bases). With 0 bases removed from V and 1 base from J, the gap between germline ends came to 16 bases. The germline V gene has CDR1 LNHDA and CDR2 SQIVND (reference sequence). This CDR3 is built from 17 residues. Written as DNA, the CDR3 is TGTGCCAGTAGTATAGATCGACAGTTTCTAACTTCCTACGAGCAGTACTTC. This sequence encodes CASSIDRQFLTSYEQYF. Complete variable domain (other parts from reference TRBV19 and TRBJ2-7): DGGITQSPKYLFRKEGQNVTLSCEQNLNHDAMYWYRQDPGQGLRLIYYSQIVNDFQKGDIAEGYSVSREKKESFPLTVTSAQKNPTAFYLCASSIDRQFLTSYEQYFGPGTRLTVT.

The V gene is TRBV29-1, the J gene TRBJ2-1; D is unclear. The V gene's germline CDR1 is SQVTM and CDR2 ANQGSEA. V shed 6 bases and J shed 9 bases, with 12 bases lying between them. The CDR3 totals 11 residues. This chain's CDR3 is CSVRPEPEQFF. The CDR3 region has the DNA TGCAGCGTCAGGCCGGAGCCTGAGCAGTTCTTC.

The rearrangement joins TRBV5-1 to TRBJ2-2, with TRBD2 matching 8 bases. Germline values: CDR1 SGHRS, CDR2 YFSETQ. The CDR3 length is 17 residues. With V trimmed by 2 bases and J by 1 base, 7 bases remained unmatched. CDR3 nucleotides: TGCGCCAGCAGCTTACAGGGAAGCGGGGGGAACACCGGGGAGCTGTTTTTT. Translation: CASSLQGSGGNTGELFF.

V gene TRBV20-1 combines with J gene TRBJ2-5; D possibly corresponds to TRBD2 (5 bases). Between the trimmed V and J ends, which lost 3 bases and 5 bases, there was a span of 16 bases. Germline V CDR1 and CDR2: DFQATT, SNEGSKA (reference sequence). The CDR3 length is 14 residues. Written as DNA, the CDR3 is TGCAGTGCTAGCCCCTCTAGCACCGGGGAGACCCAGTACTTC. It is translated as CSASPSSTGETQYF.

This clonotype was detected only a few times. The rearrangement uses TRBV7-8 and TRBJ2-7; D ambiguous. The V and J ends lost 8 bases and 1 base respectively, with 9 bases between them. Germline V gene sequence: CDR1 SGHVS, CDR2 FQNEAQ. The CDR3 extends over 12 amino acids. The CDR3 here is CASSPPSYEQYF. In DNA, the CDR3 is TGTGCCAGCTCCCCTCCTTCCTACGAGCAGTACTTC. Drawing the rest from reference TRBV7-8 and TRBJ2-7, the complete variable domain is GAGVSQSPRYKVAKRGQDVALRCDPISGHVSLFWYQQALGQGPEFLTYFQNEAQLDKSGLPSDRFFAERPEGSVSTLKIQRTQQEDSAVYLCASSPPSYEQYFGPGTRLTVT.